This is a list of T cell receptor beta chains from one sample in a study of T cell responses to AZD1222 COVID-19 vaccine. Clones were sequenced by immunoSEQ multiplex PCR, and TCRdb holds only the in-frame ones, with some missing. The sample has more than 100,000 clones, about nine tenths seen once; the top ten hold roughly 2%. Sequencing used peripheral blood, obtained 28 days after the second AZD1222 dose. Source of these receptors: an adult who received the AZD1222 COVID-19 vaccine. Both conserved end residues are trimmed from each CDR3. Only part of the rows carry a size: once, few, many, or a class if the clone is expanded.

v_call clone_size cdr3_length cdr3_aa
TRBV10-1 NA 14 ASSEFRAPRAGELF
TRBV7-9 NA 14 ASSPRTGPVNTEAF
TRBV6-6 NA 10 ASRVGWNTIY
TRBV21-1 NA 12 ASSIQGGNTEAF
TRBV10-3 NA 13 AISESRDRDGELF
TRBV4-1 few 13 ASSQAGTGRYGYT
TRBV6-2/TRBV6-3 NA 13 ASSRTSGSGNTQY
TRBV9 NA 14 ASAAETGRFGEKLF
TRBV4-1 NA 14 ASSQEERGPADTQY
TRBV3-1/TRBV3-2 NA 12 ASSLTSGKYGYT
TRBV7-2 NA 14 ASSQGAISGANVLT
TRBV19 NA 10 ASSSGLGGQY
TRBV5-1 NA 12 ASSQGQGDYGYT
TRBV21-1 NA 12 ASSSRDSTGELF
TRBV19 NA 16 ASKAKTGGGYSNQPQH
TRBV19 NA 10 ASSSSGGLQF
TRBV19 few 13 ASSPISGRTNEQF
TRBV9 NA 12 ASSPRIANYGYT
TRBV11-2 NA 13 ASSLVPGGGYGYT
TRBV30 NA 11 AWIAGSGNTIY
TRBV2 NA 12 ASSPQGSGEKLF
TRBV5-8 NA 12 ASSFDRGNQPQH
TRBV7-9 NA 11 ASSQGLYNEQF
TRBV18 NA 14 ASSPPSYGNNYGYT
TRBV6-1 NA 13 ASSEAVGTLYEQY
TRBV2 NA 11 AQHRETTGELF
TRBV19 NA 14 ASQTLGTLIDGELF
TRBV19 NA 13 ASSTWDSDYQPQH
TRBV5-1 NA 12 ASSLDDVNTEAF
TRBV6-5 NA 14 ASSYSGLVRGDTQY
TRBV28 once 13 ASSASTSGGAEQY
TRBV7-9 NA 13 ASSSDREVPYGYT
TRBV6-6 NA 13 ASSFPSGHTGELF
TRBV5-1 NA 13 ASARTGGRTGELF
TRBV12-5 NA 11 ASGRTSNQPQH
TRBV12-3/TRBV12-4 few 10 ASSFVNTEAF
TRBV2 NA 13 ASRGTEGRNYGYT
TRBV3-1/TRBV3-2 NA 10 ASSLGSYGYT
TRBV2 NA 14 ASIEGPGQGGYGYT
TRBV27 NA 14 ASSPMRGSGNYGYT
TRBV11-2 NA 14 ASSSIGGRQRRGYT
TRBV21-1 NA 15 ASSPGLAGDPYNEQF
TRBV30 NA 11 ACGTSPPGIQY
TRBV5-4 NA 11 ASSRDSAQPQH